Presented here are 2 T cell receptor beta chains from one specimen sequenced in a study of CD8+CD57+ T cells in acquired aplastic anemia. Investigators profiled TCR beta VDJ and CDR3 from genomic DNA template. TCRdb processed the reads anew with MiXCR; each CDR3 protein has one entry. The sample records roughly 130,000 distinct CDR3 sequences, more than 40% being singletons. The specimen sequenced was sorted CD4+, CD8+, or CD8+CD57+ T cells (not recorded which) from PBMCs. The receptors were gathered from a human donor in good health, serving as a control.

In this sample, this clonotype turned up once. This chain uses TRBV7-3 with TRBJ1-1, with a weak D call TRBD1 (5 bases). This CDR3 is 13 amino acids long. Per the germline V gene, CDR1 is SGHTA and CDR2 is FQGTGA. Deletions cut 6 bases from V and 3 bases from J, with 11 bases between. The CDR3 DNA follows: TGTGCCAGCAGTAGGGGCGGGGACACTGAAGCTTTCTTT. This sequence encodes CASSRGGDTEAFF.

The chain links TRBV11-1 to TRBJ1-6; no definite D call. Germline loops: CDR1 SGHAT, CDR2 FQDESV (reference sequence). V was pared by 4 bases and J by 8 bases, with 12 bases between. The CDR3 contains 14 residues. In nucleotides, the CDR3 is TGTGCCAGCAGCTCACCACAGAAGGATTCACCCCTCCACTTT. Amino acids: CASSSPQKDSPLHF.